This T cell receptor beta chain was observed in a study of shared clonotypes between healthy human individuals. This CDR3 comprises 14 residues. The ends were cut back, 4 bases at V and 0 bases at J, with 10 bases in the middle. Germline V gene data show CDR1 as SGHVS and CDR2 as FNYEAQ. Concerning this clone itself: Its antigen is undetermined.

Produced via immunoSEQ multiplex PCR; TCRdb's table is partial and in-frame only. The sample has about 2.5 million clones, 80% to 95% seen once. Whole-study results and caveats: An anticipated effect of sequencing depth on clonotype sharing among donors was recognized.

The gene calls are TRBV7-6 and TRBJ2-7; the D gene is possibly TRBD1 (6 bases). The TCR was taken from a young man in good health. Some clones in this sample may be carry-over from other donors' samples. The sequenced material came from naive CD4+ T cells from PBMCs. Indicated subset: CD45RA+ positively selected. The CDR3, as DNA: TGTGCCAGCAGCTCGGACAGAACCTCCTACGAGCAGTACTTC. Amino acid sequence: CASSSDRTSYEQYF.